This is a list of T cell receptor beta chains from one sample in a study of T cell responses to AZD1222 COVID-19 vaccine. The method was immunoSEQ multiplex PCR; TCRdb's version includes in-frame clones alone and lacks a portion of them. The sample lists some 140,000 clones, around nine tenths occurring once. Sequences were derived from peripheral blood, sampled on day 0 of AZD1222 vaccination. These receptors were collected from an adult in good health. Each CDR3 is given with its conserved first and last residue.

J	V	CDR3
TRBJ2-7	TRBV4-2	CASSEAGSYEQYF
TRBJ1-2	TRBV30	CAWLGRDYGYTF
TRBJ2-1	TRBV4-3	CASSQKVAGGSSYNEQFF
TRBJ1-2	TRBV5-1	CASSLEGRPYGYTF
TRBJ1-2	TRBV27	CASRLDSNYGYTF
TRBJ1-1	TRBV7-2	CASSLDPSGAEAFF
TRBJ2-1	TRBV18	CASSPPGTEGPYNEQFF
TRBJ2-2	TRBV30	CAWMRESTGELFF
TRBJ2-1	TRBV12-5	CASGLALAGAVISYNEQFF
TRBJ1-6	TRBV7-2	CASSLNPGTGDSPLHF
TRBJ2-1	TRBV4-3	CASSQGTGASYNEQFF
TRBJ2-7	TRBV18	CASSPPGYGEDEQYF
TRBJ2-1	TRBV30	CAWTHGPHNEQFF
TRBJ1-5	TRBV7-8	CASSPGLSNQPQHF
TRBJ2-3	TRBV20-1	CSASLRDADYTTDTQYF
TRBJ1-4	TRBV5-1	CASSSTGFTTNEKLFF
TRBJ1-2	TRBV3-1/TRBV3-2	CASSREDRTYGYTF
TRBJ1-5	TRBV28	CASSFLVPQQDQPQHF
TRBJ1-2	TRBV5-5	CASSRQDLGLGYTF
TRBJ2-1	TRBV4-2	CASSQRGPGHEYNEQFF
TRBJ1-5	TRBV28	CASSFMAIGVSNQPQHF
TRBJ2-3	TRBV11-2	CASSLVFRRSTDTQYF
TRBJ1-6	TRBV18	CASSNAGTGNSPLHF
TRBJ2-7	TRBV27	CASSLYRGGEQYF
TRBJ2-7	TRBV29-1	CSVEVGVGYEQYF
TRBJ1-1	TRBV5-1	CASSLDWGKNTEAFF
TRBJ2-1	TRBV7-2	CASSTLNEQFF
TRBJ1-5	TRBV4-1	CASSPSSNQPQHF
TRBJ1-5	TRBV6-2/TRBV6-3	CASSYTRAGNQPQHF
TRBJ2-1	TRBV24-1	CATSDRTGTIPYNEQFF
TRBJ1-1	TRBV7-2	CASSLGQGPNTEAFF
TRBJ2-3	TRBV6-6	CASTGGGEYSQYF
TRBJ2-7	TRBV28	CASSLVTSGLNEQYF
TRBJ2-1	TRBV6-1	CASSLKPGAGEQFF
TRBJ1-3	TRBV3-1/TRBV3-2	CASTRSMGQGTGNTIYF
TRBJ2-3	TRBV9	CASSDLLAGSTDTQYF
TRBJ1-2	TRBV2	CASSELGQIYGYTF
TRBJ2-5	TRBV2	CASRQVAETQYF
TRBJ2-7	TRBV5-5	CASRPQGALTYEQYF
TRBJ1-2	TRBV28	CASTPGAGYYGYTF
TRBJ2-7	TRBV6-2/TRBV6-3	CASSPDRVSSYEQYF
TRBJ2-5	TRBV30	CAWTPLHGRVETQYF
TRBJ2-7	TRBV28	CASRLAREQYF
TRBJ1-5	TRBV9	CASSTGPGQGLEPQHF
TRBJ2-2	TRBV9	CASSADRDTGELFF
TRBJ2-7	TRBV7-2	CASSSGQLILYEQYF
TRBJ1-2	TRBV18	CASSPNQQANYGYTF
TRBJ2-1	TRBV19	CASSIGGREQFF
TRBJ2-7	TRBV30	CAWNRDTYYEQYF